Listed below are T cell receptor beta chains from one sample, sequenced in a study of control samples from healthy donors and cancer patients. Here immunoSEQ multiplex PCR was the method, and the copy in TCRdb shows in-frame clones only, minus some. The sample lists 200,000 or so clones, just under 95% occurring once. Sequenced sample: blood. Source of these receptors: a man in his fifties in good health. Each CDR3 is given with its conserved first and last residue. A D gene is named only where the DNA matches it firmly. Where a row states a size, it is once, few, many or the class of an expanded clone; other rows omit it.

abundance	d_gene	v_gene	j_gene	CDR3aa	CDR3nt
NA	TRBD1	TRBV7-6	TRBJ1-1	CASSFTTGEGTEAFF	TGTGCCAGCAGTTTTACCACAGGGGAAGGCACTGAAGCTTTCTTT
NA	NA	TRBV2	TRBJ1-3	CASSDRWGNTIYF	TGTGCCAGCAGTGACAGATGGGGAAACACCATATATTTT
NA	NA	TRBV19	TRBJ1-2	CASRMRGSDQSSNYGYTF	TGTGCCAGTAGAATGCGGGGTTCAGACCAATCGTCCAACTATGGCTACACCTTC
NA	TRBD2	TRBV10-3	TRBJ2-3	CAISETSGGWGTDTQYF	TGTGCCATCAGTGAGACTAGCGGGGGATGGGGCACAGATACGCAGTATTTT
NA	NA	TRBV28	TRBJ1-6	CASTTNSPLHF	TGTGCCAGCACCACTAATTCACCCCTCCACTTT
NA	TRBD1	TRBV19	TRBJ2-7	CATRTGGDISYEQYF	TGTGCCACCCGGACAGGGGGCGATATATCCTACGAGCAGTACTTC
NA	NA	TRBV4-1	TRBJ2-3	CASSQAGRSDTQYF	TGCGCCAGCAGCCAAGCTGGGAGATCAGATACGCAGTATTTT
NA	NA	TRBV15	TRBJ1-5	CATSRDIQGPNQPQHF	TGTGCCACCAGCAGAGATATCCAGGGACCTAATCAGCCCCAGCATTTT
NA	TRBD2	TRBV7-2	TRBJ2-5	CASSPSLAGAQETQYF	TGTGCCAGCAGCCCCTCACTAGCGGGGGCCCAGGAGACCCAGTACTTC
NA	NA	TRBV2	TRBJ2-5	CASEGLPQETQYF	TGTGCCAGCGAGGGCCTCCCTCAAGAGACCCAGTACTTC
NA	NA	TRBV19	TRBJ1-1	CASSMEMRAPMNTEAFF	TGTGCCAGTAGTATGGAAATGAGGGCCCCCATGAACACTGAAGCTTTCTTT
NA	NA	TRBV5-1	TRBJ1-1	CASSLATASTEAFF	TGCGCCAGCAGCTTGGCGACAGCCAGCACTGAAGCTTTCTTT
NA	NA	TRBV6-5	TRBJ1-1	CASSYSKWKNTEAFF	TGTGCCAGCAGTTACTCGAAATGGAAGAACACTGAAGCTTTCTTT
NA	NA	TRBV28	TRBJ1-5	CASSASDRTNQPQHF	TGTGCCAGCAGTGCCTCTGACAGGACCAATCAGCCCCAGCATTTT
NA	TRBD1	TRBV7-2	TRBJ2-2	CASTGTGTNTGELFF	TGTGCCAGCACCGGGACAGGGACGAACACCGGGGAGCTGTTTTTT
NA	NA	TRBV11-1	TRBJ1-1	CASSLVGPTEAFF	TGTGCCAGCAGCTTAGTAGGTCCCACTGAAGCTTTCTTT
NA	TRBD1	TRBV29-1	TRBJ1-2	CSSRDRGVYGYTF	TGCAGCTCCCGGGACAGGGGTGTCTATGGCTACACCTTC
NA	NA	TRBV28	TRBJ1-5	CASSPPDRPRQHF	TGTGCCAGCAGTCCACCCGACAGGCCCCGCCAGCATTTT
NA	NA	TRBV5-5	TRBJ1-4	CASRLEGTANEKLFF	TGTGCCAGCAGATTGGAAGGGACGGCTAATGAAAAACTGTTTTTT
NA	TRBD1	TRBV2	TRBJ1-6	CASSYVGTGGDFYNSPLHF	TGTGCCAGCAGTTACGTGGGGACAGGGGGAGACTTCTATAATTCACCCCTCCACTTT
NA	TRBD2	TRBV7-8	TRBJ2-7	CASSLGGGKSYEQYF	TGTGCCAGCAGCTTAGGCGGGGGAAAGTCCTACGAGCAGTACTTC
NA	TRBD1	TRBV28	TRBJ1-5	CASSLLPDRKNQPQHF	TGTGCCAGCAGTTTATTACCGGACAGGAAAAATCAGCCCCAGCATTTT
NA	TRBD2	TRBV18	TRBJ2-3	CASSPPRGGGAKDTQYF	TGTGCCAGCTCACCACCCCGGGGCGGGGGGGCGAAAGATACGCAGTATTTT
NA	TRBD1	TRBV5-1	TRBJ2-6	CASSAQGAGANVLTF	TGCGCCAGCAGCGCACAGGGGGCTGGGGCCAACGTCCTGACTTTC
NA	NA	TRBV3-1/TRBV3-2	TRBJ1-4	CASSLRGGLNEKLFF	TGTGCCAGCAGCCTAAGAGGTGGCTTGAATGAAAAACTGTTTTTT
NA	TRBD1	TRBV3-1/TRBV3-2	TRBJ1-1	CASSQARGQGEAFF	TGTGCCAGCAGCCAAGCCAGGGGGCAAGGGGAAGCTTTCTTT
NA	NA	TRBV29-1	TRBJ2-3	CSGFYRAGINTQYF	TGCAGCGGATTTTACAGGGCGGGCATAAATACGCAGTATTTT
NA	NA	TRBV7-3	TRBJ1-2	CASSLTGADNYGYTF	TGTGCCAGCAGCTTAACGGGGGCGGATAACTATGGCTACACCTTC
NA	TRBD1	TRBV28	TRBJ1-2	CASSVGQGVGYGYTF	TGTGCCAGCAGTGTAGGACAGGGGGTTGGCTATGGCTACACCTTC
NA	NA	TRBV3-1/TRBV3-2	TRBJ2-7	CASSLERGAYEQYF	TGTGCCAGCAGCCTAGAGAGGGGGGCCTACGAGCAGTACTTC
NA	NA	TRBV6-2/TRBV6-3	TRBJ2-3	CASSLRVGGDTQYF	TGTGCCAGCAGTCTACGGGTGGGGGGAGATACGCAGTATTTT
NA	NA	TRBV9	TRBJ2-3	CASSVVSGSGQYF	TGTGCCAGCAGCGTAGTTTCCGGGAGCGGGCAGTATTTT
once	TRBD1	TRBV5-1	TRBJ2-7	CASSLTRQGDLYEQYF	TGCGCCAGCAGCTTGACGAGACAGGGGGATCTCTACGAGCAGTACTTC
NA	NA	TRBV18	TRBJ2-7	CASSPGSGGFEQYF	TGTGCCAGCTCACCAGGATCAGGCGGGTTCGAGCAGTACTTC
NA	NA	TRBV27	TRBJ1-1	CASSLSAGWTEAFF	TGTGCCAGCAGTTTATCCGCGGGGTGGACTGAAGCTTTCTTT
NA	NA	TRBV5-4	TRBJ1-5	CASSLQGSDQPQHF	TGTGCCAGCAGCTTACAGGGCTCGGATCAGCCCCAGCATTTT
NA	TRBD2	TRBV28	TRBJ2-2	CASSSGTSSYTGELFF	TGTGCCAGCAGTTCCGGGACTAGCTCGTATACCGGGGAGCTGTTTTTT
NA	TRBD1	TRBV18	TRBJ2-1	CASSPPFAGGYNEQFF	TGTGCCAGCTCACCACCGTTTGCAGGGGGCTACAATGAGCAGTTCTTC
NA	TRBD1	TRBV28	TRBJ1-4	CASIDGTGGEKLFF	TGTGCCAGCATTGACGGGACAGGGGGCGAAAAACTGTTTTTT
once	NA	TRBV7-9	TRBJ1-5	CASSFLLKYSNQPQHF	TGTGCCAGCAGCTTCCTACTTAAGTATAGCAATCAGCCCCAGCATTTT
NA	NA	TRBV7-3	TRBJ1-1	CASSPLRGPGDTEAFF	TGTGCCAGCAGCCCCCTCCGAGGGCCCGGTGACACTGAAGCTTTCTTT
NA	NA	TRBV5-6	TRBJ2-1	CAAREGRVEGEQFF	TGTGCCGCGAGAGAAGGCAGGGTTGAGGGTGAGCAGTTCTTC
NA	NA	TRBV30	TRBJ1-2	CAWSGDTGNYGYTF	TGTGCCTGGAGTGGGGATACAGGGAACTATGGCTACACCTTC
NA	NA	TRBV3-1/TRBV3-2	TRBJ1-1	CASSRTQNTEAFF	TGTGCCAGCAGCCGGACTCAGAACACTGAAGCTTTCTTT
NA	NA	TRBV4-1	TRBJ1-3	CASSQDPDRISSGNTIYF	TGCGCCAGCAGCCAAGACCCCGACAGGATAAGCTCTGGAAACACCATATATTTT
NA	NA	TRBV6-4	TRBJ2-2	CASSDRTTGELFF	TGTGCCAGCAGTGATAGGACCACCGGGGAGCTGTTTTTT
NA	TRBD2	TRBV5-4	TRBJ2-1	CASSLAAGGPINEQFF	TGTGCCAGCAGCCTCGCAGCGGGGGGTCCCATCAATGAGCAGTTCTTC
NA	TRBD1	TRBV5-1	TRBJ2-7	CASSRDSTYEQYF	TGCGCCAGCAGCCGGGACAGCACATACGAGCAGTACTTC
NA	NA	TRBV2	TRBJ2-3	CASRRSGTSTDTQYF	TGTGCCAGCAGACGCAGCGGTACTAGCACAGATACGCAGTATTTT
NA	NA	TRBV15	TRBJ2-1	CATSRTTDFLNYNEQFF	TGTGCCACCAGCAGAACTACGGACTTCTTAAACTACAATGAGCAGTTCTTC
once	NA	TRBV4-3	TRBJ1-6	CASSQEGSSYNSPLHF	TGCGCCAGCAGCCAAGAGGGCAGCTCCTATAATTCACCCCTCCACTTT
NA	TRBD1	TRBV27	TRBJ1-5	CASSSTGTGLSNQPQHF	TGTGCCAGCAGTTCTACCGGGACAGGGTTATCAAATCAGCCCCAGCATTTT
NA	NA	TRBV28	TRBJ1-1	CASSLYRGAVGTEAFF	TGTGCCAGCAGTTTGTATCGGGGGGCTGTAGGAACTGAAGCTTTCTTT
NA	NA	TRBV11-2	TRBJ2-1	CASSLAPGDYNEQFF	TGTGCCAGCAGCTTAGCGCCAGGGGACTACAATGAGCAGTTCTTC
NA	NA	TRBV27	TRBJ2-1	CASSGGAVDYNEQFF	TGTGCCAGCAGCGGTGGGGCGGTAGATTACAATGAGCAGTTCTTC
once	NA	TRBV29-1	TRBJ2-1	CSVAKRLGNEQFF	TGCAGCGTTGCGAAACGACTAGGTAATGAGCAGTTCTTC
NA	NA	TRBV5-4	TRBJ1-1	CASSLDMGNTEAFF	TGTGCCAGCAGCTTGGACATGGGGAACACTGAAGCTTTCTTT
NA	NA	TRBV10-3	TRBJ1-2	CAIREGGTGYTF	TGTGCCATCAGGGAGGGGGGGACTGGCTACACCTTC
NA	TRBD2	TRBV6-5	TRBJ2-2	CASSYDGGAPGELFF	TGTGCCAGCAGTTACGACGGGGGGGCCCCCGGGGAGCTGTTTTTT
few	NA	TRBV19	TRBJ1-3	CASKVGSLAAGNTIYF	TGTGCCAGTAAGGTGGGGTCGTTGGCAGCTGGAAACACCATATATTTT